These T cell receptor beta chains were read from a single sample in a study of identical twins. A single record per CDR3 protein comes from TCRdb applying MiXCR to the 5' RACE reads. There are about 920,000 distinct CDR3 sequences in the sample; roughly an eighth occur only once, and about 1.6% lies in the top ten. These data also formed part of another study, on yellow fever vaccine responses in identical twins.

The specimen sequenced was PBMCs. Receptors were obtained from a woman aged 18 to 35 in good health. The CDR3 runs from the conserved cysteine through the conserved F or W. The D gene is left open where the match is weak. Size values are once, few and many counts, or a class for expanded clones, and some rows have none.

clone_size: .
d_call: TRBD2
v_call: TRBV20-1
j_call: TRBJ2-3
cdr3_nt: TGCAGTGCTAGAAGACTAGCGGGGGGTAGCACAGATACGCAGTATTTT
cdr3_aa: CSARRLAGGSTDTQYF

clone_size: few
d_call: .
v_call: TRBV6-1
j_call: TRBJ2-3
cdr3_nt: TGTGCCAGCAGAGATCTGACTTCGCCTGGCGATACGCAGTATTTT
cdr3_aa: CASRDLTSPGDTQYF

clone_size: .
d_call: TRBD2
v_call: TRBV11-2
j_call: TRBJ2-5
cdr3_nt: TGTGCCAGCAGCCCACCGACTAGCGGGGCTCATATTGGTCGGACCCAGTACTTC
cdr3_aa: CASSPPTSGAHIGRTQYF

clone_size: many
d_call: TRBD1
v_call: TRBV4-2
j_call: TRBJ2-2
cdr3_nt: TGTGCCAGCAGCCAAGAGGGGACAGGGGGCTTGGGGGAGCTGTTTTTT
cdr3_aa: CASSQEGTGGLGELFF

clone_size: many
d_call: TRBD1
v_call: TRBV28
j_call: TRBJ1-2
cdr3_nt: TGTGCCAGCAGTTTATTCGGACAGGGGCTCAACTATGGCTACACCTTC
cdr3_aa: CASSLFGQGLNYGYTF

clone_size: few
d_call: .
v_call: TRBV11-2
j_call: TRBJ1-5
cdr3_nt: TGTGCCAGCCGCGGGGGGGTTCAGCCCCAGCATTTT
cdr3_aa: CASRGGVQPQHF

clone_size: .
d_call: .
v_call: TRBV20-1
j_call: TRBJ2-2
cdr3_nt: TGCAGTGCTAGAGATGACGTTCGTAACCTGAACACCGGGGAGCTGTTTTTT
cdr3_aa: CSARDDVRNLNTGELFF

clone_size: .
d_call: TRBD2
v_call: TRBV14
j_call: TRBJ2-7
cdr3_nt: TGTGCCAGCAGCCAAGATCTAGCGGGAGGTATCGAGCAGTACTTC
cdr3_aa: CASSQDLAGGIEQYF

clone_size: .
d_call: .
v_call: TRBV7-9
j_call: TRBJ2-7
cdr3_nt: TGTGCCAGCAGCCGAGGACAGATCTACGAGCAGTACTTC
cdr3_aa: CASSRGQIYEQYF

clone_size: few
d_call: TRBD2
v_call: TRBV11-2
j_call: TRBJ2-3
cdr3_nt: TGTGCCAGCAGCAACGCCTGGGGGGGAGATACGCAGTATTTT
cdr3_aa: CASSNAWGGDTQYF

clone_size: .
d_call: .
v_call: TRBV6-4
j_call: TRBJ2-7
cdr3_nt: TGTGCCAGCAGTTCGCGTGGGGCAGGATTCCCCTACGAGCAGTACTTC
cdr3_aa: CASSSRGAGFPYEQYF

clone_size: many
d_call: .
v_call: TRBV7-9
j_call: TRBJ2-5
cdr3_nt: TGTGCCAGCAGCTTACAGACTAGAGAAGAGACCCAGTACTTC
cdr3_aa: CASSLQTREETQYF

clone_size: many
d_call: .
v_call: TRBV29-1
j_call: TRBJ2-3
cdr3_nt: TGCAGCGTTGGATGGGGCGCGGATACGCAGTATTTT
cdr3_aa: CSVGWGADTQYF

clone_size: .
d_call: .
v_call: TRBV5-1
j_call: TRBJ2-1
cdr3_nt: TGCGCCAGCAGCTTGATGACTAGCTACAATGAGCAGTTCTTC
cdr3_aa: CASSLMTSYNEQFF

clone_size: few
d_call: .
v_call: TRBV24-1
j_call: TRBJ2-3
cdr3_nt: TGTGCCACCAGTGACCCACAGGTTGGAGGCACAGATACGCAGTATTTT
cdr3_aa: CATSDPQVGGTDTQYF

clone_size: many
d_call: TRBD2
v_call: TRBV20-1
j_call: TRBJ2-5
cdr3_nt: TGCAGTGCTATGAGGGGGTTTAGGGCTAGCGGGCAAGAGACCCAGTACTTC
cdr3_aa: CSAMRGFRASGQETQYF

clone_size: many
d_call: TRBD1
v_call: TRBV5-1
j_call: TRBJ1-1
cdr3_nt: TGCGCCAGCAGCTTGGGAGGGGGCAAGGACACTGAAGCTTTCTTT
cdr3_aa: CASSLGGGKDTEAFF

clone_size: .
d_call: .
v_call: TRBV12-3/TRBV12-4
j_call: TRBJ1-1
cdr3_nt: TGTGCCAGCAGTGGGACTAATTCGGCTGAAGCTTTCTTT
cdr3_aa: CASSGTNSAEAFF

clone_size: many
d_call: TRBD2
v_call: TRBV11-3
j_call: TRBJ2-2
cdr3_nt: TGTGCCAGCAGCTTAGTAGTGACTAGCCTGAACACCGGGGAGCTGTTTTTT
cdr3_aa: CASSLVVTSLNTGELFF

clone_size: few
d_call: .
v_call: TRBV12-3/TRBV12-4
j_call: TRBJ2-4
cdr3_nt: TGTGCCAGCAGTTTAGCAGGTCCGGTCAAAAACATTCAGTACTTC
cdr3_aa: CASSLAGPVKNIQYF

clone_size: few
d_call: TRBD2
v_call: TRBV7-3
j_call: TRBJ2-1
cdr3_nt: TGTGCCAGCAGCTTAATCGGACTAGCGCGTGAGCAGTTCTTC
cdr3_aa: CASSLIGLAREQFF

clone_size: .
d_call: TRBD1
v_call: TRBV4-2
j_call: TRBJ2-3
cdr3_nt: TGTGCCAGCAGCCTAGTTTCGGGACAGGGTGCAGATACGCAGTATTTT
cdr3_aa: CASSLVSGQGADTQYF